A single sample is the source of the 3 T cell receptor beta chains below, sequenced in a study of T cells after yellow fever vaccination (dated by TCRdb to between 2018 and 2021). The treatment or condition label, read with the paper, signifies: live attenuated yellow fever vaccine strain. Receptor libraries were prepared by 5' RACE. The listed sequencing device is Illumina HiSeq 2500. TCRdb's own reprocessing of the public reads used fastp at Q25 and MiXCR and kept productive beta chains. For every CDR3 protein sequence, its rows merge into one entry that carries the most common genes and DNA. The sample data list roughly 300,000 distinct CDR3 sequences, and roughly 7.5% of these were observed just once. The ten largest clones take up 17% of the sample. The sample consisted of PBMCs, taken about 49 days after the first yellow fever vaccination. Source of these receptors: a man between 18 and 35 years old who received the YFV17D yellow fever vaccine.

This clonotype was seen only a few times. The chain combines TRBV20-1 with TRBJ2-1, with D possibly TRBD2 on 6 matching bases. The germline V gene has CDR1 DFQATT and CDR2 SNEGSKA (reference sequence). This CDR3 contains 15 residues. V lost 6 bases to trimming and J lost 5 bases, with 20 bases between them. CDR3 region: CSANEDGGAHNEQFF. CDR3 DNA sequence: TGCAGTGCCAATGAAGATGGCGGGGCCCACAATGAGCAGTTCTTC.

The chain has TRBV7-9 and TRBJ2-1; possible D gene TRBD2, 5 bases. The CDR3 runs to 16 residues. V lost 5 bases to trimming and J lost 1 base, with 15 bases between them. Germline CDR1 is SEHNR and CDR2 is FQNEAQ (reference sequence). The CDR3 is CASSPSPRVSYNEQFF. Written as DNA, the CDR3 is TGTGCCAGCAGCCCATCCCCGAGGGTTTCCTACAATGAGCAGTTCTTC. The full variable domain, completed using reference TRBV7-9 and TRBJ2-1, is DTGVSQNPRHKITKRGQNVTFRCDPISEHNRLYWYRQTLGQGPEFLTYFQNEAQLEKSRLLSDRFSAERPKGSFSTLEIQRTEQGDSAMYLCASSPSPRVSYNEQFFGPGTRLTVL.

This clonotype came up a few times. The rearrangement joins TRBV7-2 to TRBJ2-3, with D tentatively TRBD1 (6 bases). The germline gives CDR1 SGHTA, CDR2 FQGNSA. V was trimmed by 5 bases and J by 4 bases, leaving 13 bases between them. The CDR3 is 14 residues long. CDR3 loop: CASSPRQDADTQYF. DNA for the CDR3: TGTGCCAGCAGCCCTAGACAGGACGCAGATACGCAGTATTTT.